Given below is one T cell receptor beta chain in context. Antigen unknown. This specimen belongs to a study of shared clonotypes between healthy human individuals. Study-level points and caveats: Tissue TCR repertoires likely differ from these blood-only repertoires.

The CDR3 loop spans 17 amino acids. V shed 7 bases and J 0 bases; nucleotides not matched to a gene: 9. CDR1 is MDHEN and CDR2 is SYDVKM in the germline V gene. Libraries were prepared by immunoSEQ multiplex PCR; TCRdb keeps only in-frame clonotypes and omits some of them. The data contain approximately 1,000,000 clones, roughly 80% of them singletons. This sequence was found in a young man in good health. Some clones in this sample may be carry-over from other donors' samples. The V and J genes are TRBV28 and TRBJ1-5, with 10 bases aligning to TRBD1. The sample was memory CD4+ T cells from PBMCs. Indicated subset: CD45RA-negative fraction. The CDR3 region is CASNLNGQGGSNQPQHF. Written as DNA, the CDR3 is TGTGCCAGCAACCTGAACGGACAGGGGGGTAGCAATCAGCCCCAGCATTTT.